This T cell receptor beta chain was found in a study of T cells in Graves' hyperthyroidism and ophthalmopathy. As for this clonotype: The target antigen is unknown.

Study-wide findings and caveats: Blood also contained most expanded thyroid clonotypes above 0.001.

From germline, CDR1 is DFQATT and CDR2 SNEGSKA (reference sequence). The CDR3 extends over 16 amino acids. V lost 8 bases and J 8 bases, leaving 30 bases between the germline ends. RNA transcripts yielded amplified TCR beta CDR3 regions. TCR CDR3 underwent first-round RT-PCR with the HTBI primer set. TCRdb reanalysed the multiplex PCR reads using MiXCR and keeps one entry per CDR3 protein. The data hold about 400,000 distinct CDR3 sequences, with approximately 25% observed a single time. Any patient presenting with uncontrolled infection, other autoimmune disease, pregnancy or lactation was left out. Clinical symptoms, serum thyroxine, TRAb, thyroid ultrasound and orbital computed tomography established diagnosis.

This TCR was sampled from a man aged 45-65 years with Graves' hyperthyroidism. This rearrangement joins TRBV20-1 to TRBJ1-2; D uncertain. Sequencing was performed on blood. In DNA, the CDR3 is TGCAGTAGTAGGGTTTCCCCGGGCCTCGATCGCTCAGGCTACACCTTC. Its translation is CSSRVSPGLDRSGYTF.